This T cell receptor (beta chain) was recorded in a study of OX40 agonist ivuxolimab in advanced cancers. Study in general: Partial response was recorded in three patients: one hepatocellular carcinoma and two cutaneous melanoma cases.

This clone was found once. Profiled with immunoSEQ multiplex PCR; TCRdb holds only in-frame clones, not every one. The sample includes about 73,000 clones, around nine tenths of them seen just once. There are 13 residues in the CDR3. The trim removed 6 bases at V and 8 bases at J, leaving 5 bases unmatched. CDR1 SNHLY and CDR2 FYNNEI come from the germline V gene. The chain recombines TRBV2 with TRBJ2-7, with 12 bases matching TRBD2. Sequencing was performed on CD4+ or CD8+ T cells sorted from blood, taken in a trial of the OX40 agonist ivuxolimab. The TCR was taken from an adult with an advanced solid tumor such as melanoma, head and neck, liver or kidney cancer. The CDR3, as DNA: TGTGCCAGCAGGACCGGACTAGCGGGACAGCAGTACTTC. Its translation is CASRTGLAGQQYF.